One and the same sample provided the 7 T cell receptor beta chains below, sequenced in a study of T-cell reconstitution after alpha-beta-depleted transplantation in children. Preparation of the TCRbeta library was carried out with unique molecular identifiers. Using its own MiXCR run on the PCR reads, TCRdb lists one record per CDR3 protein. The sample consists of about 470,000 distinct CDR3 sequences, around two fifths of them appearing once. Specimen: PBMCs, collected before TCRalphabeta/CD19-depleted stem cell transplant. These receptors originate from a girl aged 2 to 10 with aplastic anemia, due to receive a stem cell transplant.

This clonotype turned up a few times. The chain employs TRBV20-1 and TRBJ1-5, with 7 positions matching TRBD1. V lost 5 bases, J lost 0 bases, and 7 bases stayed unmatched. The germline CDR1 and CDR2 sequences are DFQATT and SNEGSKA (reference sequence). The CDR3 spans 15 residues. Written as DNA, the CDR3 is TGCAGTGCTTCCAGGGACAGAAATAGCAATCAGCCCCAGCATTTT. Its translation: CSASRDRNSNQPQHF.

V usage is TRBV7-9 and J usage is TRBJ1-4; D remains unclear. V was pared by 2 bases and J by 0 bases, with 13 bases between. This CDR3 has 17 amino acids. Germline V gene data show CDR1 as SEHNR and CDR2 as FQNEAQ (reference sequence). The CDR3 reads CASSLSAGRATNEKLFF. CDR3 nucleotides: TGTGCCAGCAGCTTATCGGCGGGAAGGGCAACTAATGAAAAACTGTTTTTT.

The chain combines TRBV24-1 with TRBJ2-7; 9 bases match TRBD1. V was clipped by 4 bases and J by 5 bases; unmatched bases: 11. The germline V gene has CDR1 KGHDR and CDR2 SFDVKD. This CDR3 region has 16 residues. The CDR3 region is CATSDSGTGKIHEQYF. The CDR3 region has the DNA TGTGCCACCAGTGACTCCGGGACAGGGAAAATCCACGAGCAGTACTTC.

This chain uses TRBV29-1 with TRBJ2-3; D is tentatively TRBD1 or TRBD2 (5 bases each). The CDR3 contains 15 residues. Trimming stripped 4 bases from V and 1 base from J, with 15 bases between. CDR1 is SQVTM, CDR2 ANQGSEA, per germline. The CDR3 loop is CSVGSGPWGTDTQYF. CDR3 in DNA: TGCAGCGTTGGTTCGGGACCCTGGGGCACAGATACGCAGTATTTT.

The gene calls are TRBV24-1 and TRBJ2-7; D gene ambiguous. Germline V gene lookup returns CDR1 KGHDR and CDR2 SFDVKD. The V end lost 4 bases, the J end lost 6 bases, and 18 bases lay between the germline ends. This CDR3 spans 15 amino acids. The CDR3 here is CATSETAHIGTEQYF. DNA for the CDR3: TGTGCCACCAGTGAAACAGCTCACATTGGTACCGAGCAGTACTTC.

The chain joins TRBV6-1 to TRBJ1-6; D gene ambiguous. Deletions cut 6 bases from V and 14 bases from J, with 23 bases between. Germline V CDR1 and CDR2: MNHNS, SASEGT. This CDR3 region has 15 residues. The CDR3: CASSFSAGGSQALHF. The CDR3 coding sequence is TGTGCCAGCAGCTTTTCGGCAGGCGGGTCTCAAGCCCTCCACTTT.

The chain's CDR3 is CSHMGGTDERTDTQYF. The CDR3 bases are TGCAGCCACATGGGGGGGACGGACGAAAGAACAGATACGCAGTATTTT. This chain connects TRBV29-1 to TRBJ2-3; 7 nucleotides align to TRBD2. The germline V gene has CDR1 SQVTM and CDR2 ANQGSEA. This CDR3 has 16 residues. Unmatched junction bases numbered 17, after V lost 8 bases and J lost 3 bases.